The rows below give T cell receptor beta chains drawn from one sample of a study of blood T cell repertoires in COVID-19. Profiling relied on immunoSEQ multiplex PCR, and the TCRdb table lists in-frame clones only, not all of them. The profile shows 100,000 to 150,000 clones, around four fifths of them singletons. Sequenced: peripheral blood. Receptors were obtained from a human donor in a cohort sampled during active COVID-19. The CDR3 runs from the conserved cysteine through the conserved F or W. The D gene is left open where the match is weak. Clone sizes are given selectively: once, few, many, or a class where the clone is expanded.

D: -
V: TRBV11-2
J: TRBJ1-1
size: few
CDR3: CASSPRQAGTMNTEAFF
DNA: TGTGCCAGCAGCCCCCGTCAGGCGGGTACCATGAACACTGAAGCTTTCTTT

D: TRBD2
V: TRBV11-1
J: TRBJ2-1
size: -
CDR3: CASSLAKFSGRARTYEQFF
DNA: TGTGCCAGCAGCTTAGCCAAGTTTAGCGGGAGGGCCCGGACTTATGAGCAGTTCTTC

D: -
V: TRBV7-3
J: TRBJ2-1
size: -
CDR3: CASSRGYSYNEQFF
DNA: TGTGCCAGCAGCCGGGGGTACTCCTACAATGAGCAGTTCTTC

D: -
V: TRBV7-2
J: TRBJ1-6
size: -
CDR3: CASSGRATHSSYNSPLHF
DNA: TGTGCCAGCAGCGGCAGGGCCACCCACAGCTCCTATAATTCACCCCTCCACTTT

D: TRBD2
V: TRBV10-3
J: TRBJ2-5
size: -
CDR3: CAISERRGVRETQYF
DNA: TGTGCCATCAGTGAACGGCGGGGGGTAAGAGAGACCCAGTACTTC

D: -
V: TRBV7-9
J: TRBJ2-1
size: -
CDR3: CASSSGGGRDSDNEQFF
DNA: TGTGCCAGCAGCTCAGGAGGTGGTCGGGATTCGGACAATGAGCAGTTCTTC

D: TRBD1
V: TRBV2
J: TRBJ2-1
size: few
CDR3: CASSGQVGNEQFF
DNA: TGTGCCAGCAGCGGACAGGTGGGCAATGAGCAGTTCTTC

D: TRBD2
V: TRBV4-1
J: TRBJ2-7
size: -
CDR3: CASSHSTGGPQNEQYF
DNA: TGCGCCAGCAGCCATTCCACGGGAGGGCCGCAAAACGAGCAGTACTTC

D: TRBD2
V: TRBV9
J: TRBJ2-2
size: -
CDR3: CASSPGTSGTKHWGTGELFF
DNA: TGTGCCAGCAGCCCTGGGACTAGCGGGACTAAACATTGGGGCACCGGGGAGCTGTTTTTT

D: TRBD1
V: TRBV18
J: TRBJ1-2
size: -
CDR3: CASSPGPGGVNGYTF
DNA: TGTGCCAGCTCACCAGGGCCAGGGGGCGTAAATGGCTACACCTTC

D: TRBD1
V: TRBV2
J: TRBJ2-1
size: -
CDR3: CASSAGQGSYNEQFF
DNA: TGTGCCAGCAGCGCGGGACAGGGAAGCTACAATGAGCAGTTCTTC

D: TRBD2
V: TRBV27
J: TRBJ2-2
size: -
CDR3: CASSLRRGGHTGELFF
DNA: TGTGCCAGCAGTTTACGGCGGGGGGGCCACACCGGGGAGCTGTTTTTT

D: TRBD1
V: TRBV5-6
J: TRBJ1-1
size: -
CDR3: CASSAWDSQKAFF
DNA: TGTGCCAGCAGCGCTTGGGACAGTCAAAAAGCTTTCTTT

D: -
V: TRBV2
J: TRBJ1-2
size: -
CDR3: CASSGPGGVYGYTF
DNA: TGTGCCAGCAGTGGTCCGGGTGGAGTCTATGGCTACACCTTC

D: TRBD2
V: TRBV7-3
J: TRBJ2-1
size: -
CDR3: CASSFGSGRENEQFF
DNA: TGTGCCAGCAGCTTCGGTAGCGGGAGGGAGAATGAGCAGTTCTTC

D: TRBD2
V: TRBV10-3
J: TRBJ2-7
size: -
CDR3: CAISGTSGRFTYEQYF
DNA: TGTGCCATCAGTGGTACTAGCGGGAGATTTACCTACGAGCAGTACTTC

D: TRBD1
V: TRBV10-3
J: TRBJ2-2
size: -
CDR3: CAIRDTTGDTGELFF
DNA: TGTGCCATCAGGGATACAACAGGGGACACCGGGGAGCTGTTTTTT

D: TRBD2
V: TRBV9
J: TRBJ2-1
size: -
CDR3: CASSVLGGAYNEQFF
DNA: TGTGCCAGCAGCGTCCTTGGGGGGGCCTACAATGAGCAGTTCTTC

D: -
V: TRBV7-8
J: TRBJ1-5
size: -
CDR3: CASSLELWTNQPQHF
DNA: TGTGCCAGCAGCTTAGAATTATGGACAAATCAGCCCCAGCATTTT

D: TRBD2
V: TRBV27
J: TRBJ2-1
size: -
CDR3: CASSSGLAGDSDEQFF
DNA: TGTGCCAGCAGTTCGGGACTAGCGGGGGATTCGGATGAGCAGTTCTTC

D: TRBD1
V: TRBV28
J: TRBJ1-1
size: -
CDR3: CASCLGGGTEAFF
DNA: TGTGCCAGCTGTTTAGGGGGCGGGACTGAAGCTTTCTTT

D: TRBD2
V: TRBV2
J: TRBJ2-2
size: medium-sized
CDR3: CASRVTSGGAGELFF
DNA: TGTGCCAGCAGGGTTACTAGCGGGGGGGCCGGGGAGCTGTTTTTT

D: TRBD2
V: TRBV19
J: TRBJ2-1
size: -
CDR3: CASSPSGGAYNEQFF
DNA: TGTGCCAGTAGTCCTAGCGGGGGGGCCTACAATGAGCAGTTCTTC

D: -
V: TRBV23-1
J: TRBJ1-2
size: -
CDR3: CASSHYPGTAGRYGYTF
DNA: TGCGCCAGCAGTCATTACCCCGGGACCGCCGGGAGGTATGGCTACACCTTC

D: -
V: TRBV4-2
J: TRBJ1-1
size: -
CDR3: CASSQVGRVTEAFF
DNA: TGTGCCAGCAGCCAAGTCGGCAGGGTCACTGAAGCTTTCTTT

D: -
V: TRBV30
J: TRBJ1-4
size: -
CDR3: CAWSRQKNEKLFF
DNA: TGTGCCTGGAGCAGGCAGAAGAATGAAAAACTGTTTTTT

D: TRBD1
V: TRBV7-8
J: TRBJ1-3
size: -
CDR3: CASTQGAGGNTIYF
DNA: TGTGCCAGCACCCAGGGGGCAGGTGGAAACACCATATATTTT

D: TRBD2
V: TRBV28
J: TRBJ2-7
size: -
CDR3: CASSVTSGGQYF
DNA: TGTGCCAGCAGCGTGACTAGCGGGGGGCAGTACTTC

D: -
V: TRBV19
J: TRBJ2-1
size: once
CDR3: CASSIPPNEQFF
DNA: TGTGCCAGTAGCATCCCCCCCAATGAGCAGTTCTTC